The 22 T cell receptor beta chains presented below share a single source sample, sequenced in a study of cytomegalovirus exposure and HLA in healthy donors. Primers included in the PCR were 60 Vbeta and 13 Jbeta primers. Some clones are missing from TCRdb's copy, which holds only in-frame ones; the method was immunoSEQ multiplex PCR. This sample has some 110,000 clones, with 65% to 75% found just once. The specimen was PBMCs. The receptors stem from a woman in her forties or fifties in good health and CMV-seropositive.

The gene calls are TRBV7-6 and TRBJ2-7; 9 bases match TRBD2. Per the germline V gene, CDR1 is SGHVS and CDR2 is FNYEAQ. This CDR3 region has 15 residues. Trimming took 5 bases from V and 3 from J; bases not matched to a gene: 8. The CDR3 nucleotides read TGTGCCAGCAGCGGAGGGACAGCGGGGGGCTACGAGCAGTACTTC. Translating it yields CASSGGTAGGYEQYF.

V usage is TRBV27 and J usage is TRBJ1-5; D call uncertain. The V and J ends lost 5 bases and 5 bases respectively, with 13 bases between them. The CDR3 is 14 amino acids. Per germline, CDR1 MNHEY and CDR2 SMNVEV (reference sequence). CDR3 sequence reads: CASSILDGDQPQHF. The CDR3, as DNA: TGTGCCAGCAGTATCCTGGACGGGGATCAGCCCCAGCATTTT.

The chain is built from TRBV7-9 and TRBJ2-5, with 7 bases that match TRBD2. Germline assignment: CDR1 SEHNR and CDR2 FQNEAQ (reference sequence). CDR3 length equals 13 residues. Trimming removed 11 bases from V and 0 bases from J; junction bases left unmatched: 6. The CDR3 region has the DNA TGTGCCGGAGCTAGCGGTAACCAAGAGACCCAGTACTTC. It translates to CAGASGNQETQYF.

This rearrangement joins TRBV19 to TRBJ1-4; 7 bases line up with TRBD1. The CDR3 covers 19 residues. Per germline, CDR1 LNHDA and CDR2 SQIVND (reference sequence). V was clipped by 6 bases and J by 7 bases; unmatched bases: 23. The CDR3 coding sequence is TGTGCCAGTAGCCTGAGTTATGGGGGAACGACGGGACAGAGTGAAAAACTGTTTTTT. Protein product: CASSLSYGGTTGQSEKLFF.

This chain joins TRBV7-7 and TRBJ2-7; 7 bases agree with TRBD2. V shed 2 bases, J shed 7 bases, and the junction held 5 bases outside the gene matches. This CDR3 contains 13 residues. Germline CDR1 and CDR2: SSHAT and FNYEAQ (reference sequence). The CDR3 bases are TGTGCCAGCAGCTTATACGCCGGGGGGGAGCAGTACTTC. Translation gives CASSLYAGGEQYF. The entire variable domain, with the rest obtained from reference TRBV7-7 and TRBJ2-7, is as follows: GAGVSQSPRYKVTKRGQDVTLRCDPISSHATLYWYQQALGQGPEFLTYFNYEAQPDKSGLPSDRFSAERPEGSISTLTIQRTEQRDSAMYRCASSLYAGGEQYFGPGTRLTVT.

This chain uses TRBV6-1 with TRBJ2-1; 9 positions match TRBD2. The ends lost 6 bases at V and 8 bases at J; junction bases unmatched: 8. Germline CDR1 and CDR2: MNHNS and SASEGT. This CDR3 comprises 14 residues. This CDR3 reads CASSLAGEIDEQFF. CDR3 DNA sequence: TGTGCCAGCAGCTTAGCGGGGGAGATTGATGAGCAGTTCTTC.

This sequence joins TRBV2 and TRBJ2-1, with 10 bases fitting TRBD2. CDR1 and CDR2 (germline): SNHLY, FYNNEI. This CDR3 has 14 residues. V was clipped by 5 bases and J by 4 bases; unmatched bases: 2. CDR3: CASSIAGGYNEQFF. In nucleotides, the CDR3 is TGTGCCAGCAGTATAGCGGGGGGTTACAATGAGCAGTTCTTC.

The rearrangement links TRBV6-1 to TRBJ2-7; D is perhaps TRBD1 (6 bases). This CDR3 is 15 amino acids long. Between the trimmed V and J ends, which lost 5 bases and 2 bases, there was a span of 16 bases. Germline CDR1 reads MNHNS; CDR2 reads SASEGT. As DNA, the CDR3 is TGTGCCAGCAGTACAGGGTTGGGTGTGCCCTACGAGCAGTACTTC. Residues: CASSTGLGVPYEQYF.

V is TRBV20-1 and J is TRBJ2-2, with D possibly TRBD2 on 5 matching bases. The CDR3 has 11 residues. Germline CDR1 is DFQATT and CDR2 is SNEGSKA (reference sequence). V lost 5 bases, J lost 7 bases, and 8 bases lay in between. The CDR3 spells CSAEEVGELFF. CDR3 sequence (DNA): TGCAGTGCTGAGGAGGTCGGGGAGCTGTTTTTT.

The chain links TRBV20-1 to TRBJ1-1; no definite D call. This CDR3 comprises 11 residues. Per the germline V gene, CDR1 is DFQATT and CDR2 is SNEGSKA (reference sequence). CDR3 in DNA: TGCAGAGCGAGGAGCCAGTTTGAAGCTTTCTTT. It is translated as CRARSQFEAFF.

V is TRBV7-2 and J is TRBJ2-5; 8 nucleotides match TRBD1. The germline V gene has CDR1 SGHTA and CDR2 FQGNSA. The V segment lost 7 bases and the J segment 6 bases; nucleotides outside the gene matches: 7. The CDR3 loop spans 13 amino acids. The CDR3 protein is CASNLGQGKTQYF. DNA of the CDR3: TGTGCCAGCAACCTCGGACAGGGAAAGACCCAGTACTTC.

This clone occurred a few times. The chain employs TRBV2 and TRBJ1-2, with 8 bases fitting TRBD1. With 6 bases clipped from V and 8 bases from J, the junction kept 8 bases outside the gene matches. Germline V gives CDR1 SNHLY, CDR2 FYNNEI. The CDR3 sequence is 13 residues long. CDR3 in DNA: TGTGCCAGCAGGGTCGGGACAGGTCGAGGCTACACCTTC. Translating gives CASRVGTGRGYTF.

This clone was counted only a few times. The junction departs from the called germline gene at one end, perhaps through a read error. The V call is TRBV7-9, the J call TRBJ2-7, with 12 positions matching TRBD1. Germline V gene sequence: CDR1 SEHNR, CDR2 FQNEAQ (reference sequence). The CDR3 has 16 amino acids. CDR3 in amino acids: CSSSPFGTGGIYEQYF. The CDR3 bases are TGTTCCAGCAGCCCATTCGGGACAGGGGGCATTTACGAGCAGTACTTC.

This clone was counted between two and nine times. The CDR3 protein is CSVAVSGHEQYF. DNA of the CDR3: TGCAGCGTTGCGGTTAGCGGCCACGAGCAGTACTTC. J is TRBJ2-5 and V is TRBV29-1; a possible D gene is TRBD2 (6 bases). Near its end, the DNA agrees better with TRBJ2-7, so the J call may be wrong. CDR3 length: 12 amino acids. Germline V lookup: CDR1 SQVTM, CDR2 ANQGSEA.

The table lists this clone with a few counts. The rearrangement uses TRBV7-9 and TRBJ1-2, with 7 bases that match TRBD1. Germline values: CDR1 SEHNR, CDR2 FQNEAQ (reference sequence). CDR3 length: 15 amino acids. The junction had 6 bases not matched to a gene; V was cut back by 1 base and J by 4 bases. CDR3 DNA: TGTGCCAGCAGCTTAGAGGAGGGGGCGGCCTATGGCTACACCTTC. It encodes CASSLEEGAAYGYTF.

With regard to this clone: The sample holds other DNA sequences that translate to the same CDR3. The V and J genes are TRBV18 and TRBJ2-3; no definite D call. V was shortened by 3 bases and J by 0 bases, with 4 bases between the two germline ends. Germline lookup yields CDR1 KGHSH and CDR2 LQKENI. The CDR3 is made up of 13 amino acids. CDR3 DNA: TGTGCCAGCTCACCCCCGAGCACAGATACGCAGTATTTT. Translating it yields CASSPPSTDTQYF.

V and J are TRBV18 and TRBJ2-7, with D tentatively TRBD1 (8 bases). CDR1 is KGHSH, CDR2 LQKENI, per germline. The CDR3 spans 16 residues. The ends were cut back, 4 bases at V and 7 bases at J, with 23 bases in the middle. CDR3 coding DNA: TGTGCCAGCTCACTGGAGGGGGGGACAGGAGTGCAGGAGCAGTACTTC. It is translated as CASSLEGGTGVQEQYF.

About this clone itself: The sample contains more than one DNA sequence encoding this CDR3. This sequence joins TRBV11-3 and TRBJ2-1; D perhaps matches TRBD2 (6 bases). CDR3 length equals 14 residues. Trimming stripped 3 bases from V and 4 bases from J, with 10 bases between. CDR1 SGHNT and CDR2 YENEEA come from the germline V gene. Here the CDR3 DNA reads TGTGCCAGCAGCTTCGGGACTGGATACAATGAGCAGTTCTTC. It yields the protein CASSFGTGYNEQFF.

V gene TRBV5-8 combines with J gene TRBJ2-1; 7 bases map to TRBD2. The V and J ends lost 4 bases and 0 bases, in that order; junction bases with no gene match: 7. The CDR3 extends over 16 amino acids. Germline-derived CDR1 and CDR2 are SGHTS and YDEGEE. The CDR3, as DNA: TGTGCCAGCAGCCTTACTAGCGTAAGCTCCTACAATGAGCAGTTCTTC. Its translation: CASSLTSVSSYNEQFF.

The rearrangement links TRBV2 to TRBJ1-2; possibly TRBD1 for D (5 bases). V dropped 6 bases and J dropped 8 bases, with 19 bases sitting between them. CDR3 length equals 14 residues. Germline V gives CDR1 SNHLY, CDR2 FYNNEI. CDR3 in DNA: TGTGCCAGCAGGGTAGGGGCCGGGTTTATGGGCTACACCTTC. Protein sequence: CASRVGAGFMGYTF.

The genes are TRBV6-6 and TRBJ2-1, with TRBD2 matching over 10 bases. The junction had 7 bases not matched to a gene; V was cut back by 2 bases and J by 6 bases. Germline V gene sequence: CDR1 MNHNY, CDR2 SVGAGI (reference sequence). The CDR3 sequence is 16 residues long. The CDR3 DNA follows: TGTGCCAGCAGTTACGCGACTAGCGGGCGACCCAATGAGCAGTTCTTC. Residues: CASSYATSGRPNEQFF.

The genes are TRBV7-2 and TRBJ1-6; no definite D call. The CDR3 consists of 16 residues. Trimming left V 1 base short and J 7 bases short, with 14 bases between. The V gene's germline CDR1 is SGHTA and CDR2 FQGNSA. The CDR3 bases are TGTGCCAGCAGCTTAGGTGGGTCGGTGCGGAATTCACCCCTCCACTTT. This codes for CASSLGGSVRNSPLHF.